This is a list of T cell receptor beta chains from one sample in a study of blood T cell repertoires in COVID-19. TCRdb's table, derived via immunoSEQ multiplex PCR, lists solely in-frame clones and lacks some. The table shows some 290,000 clones, with nearly 90% occurring only once. The sample was peripheral blood. The receptor set was obtained from a woman aged 35 to 49 with COVID-19, enrolled during active disease. Both conserved end residues are part of each CDR3. Fields, in order: J gene, V gene, CDR3 protein.

J gene: TRBJ2-3; V gene: TRBV5-8; CDR3 protein: CASSLFPSDTQYF
J gene: TRBJ2-7; V gene: TRBV5-4; CDR3 protein: CASSLDFGDSPYEQYF
J gene: TRBJ1-2; V gene: TRBV27; CDR3 protein: CASSLTGHYGYTF
J gene: TRBJ1-2; V gene: TRBV6-5; CDR3 protein: CAILRTDYGYTF
J gene: TRBJ2-1; V gene: TRBV5-1; CDR3 protein: CASSPAGGNEQFF
J gene: TRBJ1-5; V gene: TRBV28; CDR3 protein: CASSFAGNSNQPQHF
J gene: TRBJ2-3; V gene: TRBV15; CDR3 protein: CATSVPRGGGSTDTQYF
J gene: TRBJ1-1; V gene: TRBV6-5; CDR3 protein: CASRTVREAFF
J gene: TRBJ1-5; V gene: TRBV6-5; CDR3 protein: CASSLGDPNQPQHF
J gene: TRBJ2-2; V gene: TRBV4-3; CDR3 protein: CASSLDTNTGELFF
J gene: TRBJ1-2; V gene: TRBV7-9; CDR3 protein: CASSARGGQGGGYTF
J gene: TRBJ2-7; V gene: TRBV7-3; CDR3 protein: CASSSEGPYEQYF
J gene: TRBJ2-5; V gene: TRBV12-5; CDR3 protein: CASGLAGKRETQYF
J gene: TRBJ1-1; V gene: TRBV19; CDR3 protein: CASRQYPQGWNTEAFF
J gene: TRBJ1-3; V gene: TRBV4-3; CDR3 protein: CASSQEGTGAGTIYF
J gene: TRBJ2-3; V gene: TRBV28; CDR3 protein: CASTMRSGAADTQYF
J gene: TRBJ2-2; V gene: TRBV9; CDR3 protein: CASSVARRSRGTGELFF
J gene: TRBJ1-1; V gene: TRBV10-3; CDR3 protein: CAISESATHRVPRTEAFF
J gene: NA; V gene: TRBV15; CDR3 protein: CATSRERDRVYEQYF
J gene: TRBJ2-1; V gene: TRBV23-1; CDR3 protein: CASSQAGGKFF
J gene: TRBJ1-4; V gene: TRBV6-5; CDR3 protein: CASSNYRATNEKLFF
J gene: TRBJ1-2; V gene: TRBV6-1; CDR3 protein: CASSDRGTNYGYTF
J gene: TRBJ2-1; V gene: TRBV7-9; CDR3 protein: CASSLMEIEQFF
J gene: TRBJ1-5; V gene: TRBV18; CDR3 protein: CASSPGGSNQPQHF
J gene: TRBJ2-7; V gene: TRBV21-1; CDR3 protein: CASSGRMRDWSYEQYF